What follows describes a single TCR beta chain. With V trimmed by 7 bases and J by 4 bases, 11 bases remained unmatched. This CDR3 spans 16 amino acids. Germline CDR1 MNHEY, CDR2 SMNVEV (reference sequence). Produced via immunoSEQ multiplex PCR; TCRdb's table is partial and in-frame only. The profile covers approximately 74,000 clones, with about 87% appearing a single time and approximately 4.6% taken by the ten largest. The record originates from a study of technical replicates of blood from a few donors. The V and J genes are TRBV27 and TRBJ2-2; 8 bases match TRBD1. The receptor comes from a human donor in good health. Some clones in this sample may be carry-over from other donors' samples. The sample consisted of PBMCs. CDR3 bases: TGTGCCAGCAACACCCAGGGGGCGCAACTCACCGGGGAGCTGTTTTTT. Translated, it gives CASNTQGAQLTGELFF.